This TCR beta chain was recovered during a study of T cells after yellow fever vaccination. From germline, CDR1 is MNHNY and CDR2 SVGAGI (reference sequence). The CDR3 is 16 residues long. V was shortened by 5 bases and J by 0 bases, with 14 bases between the two germline ends. They built TCR cDNA with 5'RACE template switching, a step that put in a universal primer site and UMIs. TCRdb recomputed calls from the 5' RACE reads with MiXCR, one row per CDR3 protein. The table has about 350,000 distinct CDR3 sequences, 12% seen once. The receptor was isolated from a young man who received the YFV17D yellow fever vaccine. The chain combines TRBV6-6 with TRBJ1-5, with D perhaps TRBD1 (6 bases). Sequenced material: CD4+ T cells sorted from PBMCs, taken 15 days after the yellow fever booster vaccination. The CDR3 region has the DNA TGTGCCAGCAGTCGACCGACAGGTAGTAGCAATCAGCCCCAGCATTTT. Its protein is CASSRPTGSSNQPQHF.